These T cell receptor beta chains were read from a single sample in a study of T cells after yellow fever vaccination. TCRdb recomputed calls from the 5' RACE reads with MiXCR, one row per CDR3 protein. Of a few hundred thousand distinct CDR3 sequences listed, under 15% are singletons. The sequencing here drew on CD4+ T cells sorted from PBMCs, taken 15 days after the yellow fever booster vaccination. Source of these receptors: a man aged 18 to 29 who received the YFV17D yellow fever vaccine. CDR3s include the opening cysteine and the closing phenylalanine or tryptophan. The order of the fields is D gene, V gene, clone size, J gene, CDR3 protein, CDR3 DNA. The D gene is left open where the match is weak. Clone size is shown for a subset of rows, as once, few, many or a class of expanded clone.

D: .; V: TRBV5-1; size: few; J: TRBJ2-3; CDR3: CASSLGTNPSTDTQYF; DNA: TGCGCCAGCAGCCTTGGGACAAACCCTAGCACAGATACGCAGTATTTT
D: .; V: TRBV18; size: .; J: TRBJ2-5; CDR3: CASSPPLIQETQYF; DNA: TGTGCCAGCTCACCACCCCTTATACAAGAGACCCAGTACTTC
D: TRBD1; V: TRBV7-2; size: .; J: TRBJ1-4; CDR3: CASSLGTGQNEKLFF; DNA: TGTGCCAGCAGCTTAGGGACAGGGCAGAATGAAAAACTGTTTTTT
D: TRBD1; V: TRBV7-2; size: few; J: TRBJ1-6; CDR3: CASSVWGTGGNSPLHF; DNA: TGTGCCAGCAGCGTATGGGGGACAGGGGGAAATTCACCCCTCCACTTT
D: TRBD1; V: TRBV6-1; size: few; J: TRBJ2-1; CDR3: CASSHPRTGAVNEQFF; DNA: TGTGCCAGCAGCCACCCCAGGACAGGGGCCGTCAATGAGCAGTTCTTC
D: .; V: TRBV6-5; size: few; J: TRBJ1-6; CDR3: CATGGSSYNSPLHF; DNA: TGTGCCACTGGGGGCAGCTCCTATAATTCACCCCTCCACTTT
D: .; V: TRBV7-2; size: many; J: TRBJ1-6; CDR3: CASSSHRPQGSPLHF; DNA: TGTGCCAGCAGTTCCCATCGGCCCCAGGGTTCACCCCTCCACTTT
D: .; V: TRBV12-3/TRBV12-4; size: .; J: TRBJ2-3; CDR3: CASRWELGAQYF; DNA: TGTGCCAGCAGATGGGAGCTGGGTGCGCAGTATTTT
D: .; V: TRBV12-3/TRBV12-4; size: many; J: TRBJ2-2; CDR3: CASSRTANTGELFF; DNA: TGTGCCAGCAGTAGGACTGCGAACACCGGGGAGCTGTTTTTT
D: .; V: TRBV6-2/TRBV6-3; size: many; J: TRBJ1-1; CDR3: CASSYGGMNTEAFF; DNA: TGTGCCAGCAGTTACGGGGGCATGAACACTGAAGCTTTCTTT
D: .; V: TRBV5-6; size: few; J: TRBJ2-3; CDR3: CASSWDRSKQYF; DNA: TGTGCCAGCAGCTGGGATCGCAGTAAGCAGTATTTT
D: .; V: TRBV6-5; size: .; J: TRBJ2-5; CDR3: CASSSRAGGAYETQYF; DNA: TGTGCCAGCAGTTCTCGAGCAGGGGGGGCGTATGAGACCCAGTACTTC
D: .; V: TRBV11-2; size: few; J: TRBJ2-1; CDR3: CASSFYSHSEQFF; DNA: TGTGCCAGCAGCTTTTATTCTCATAGTGAGCAGTTCTTC
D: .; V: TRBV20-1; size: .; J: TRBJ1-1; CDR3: CSARDVIGLLLKGGNTEAFF; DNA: TGCAGTGCTAGAGATGTTATTGGGTTGCTTCTCAAGGGTGGGAACACTGAAGCTTTCTTT
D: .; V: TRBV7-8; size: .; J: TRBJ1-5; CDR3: CASSLASEQPQHF; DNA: TGTGCCAGCAGCTTAGCGAGTGAGCAGCCCCAGCATTTT
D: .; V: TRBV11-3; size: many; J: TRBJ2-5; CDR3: CARPLGSNAQETQYF; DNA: TGTGCCAGGCCTTTAGGCAGCAATGCACAAGAGACCCAGTACTTC
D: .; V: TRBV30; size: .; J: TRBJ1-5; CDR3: CAWSGTLSNQPQHF; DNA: TGTGCCTGGTCGGGAACGCTAAGCAATCAGCCCCAGCATTTT
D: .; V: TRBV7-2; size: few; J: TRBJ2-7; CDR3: CASSLGSTSGEQYF; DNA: TGTGCCAGCAGCTTGGGATCCACCTCGGGAGAGCAGTACTTC
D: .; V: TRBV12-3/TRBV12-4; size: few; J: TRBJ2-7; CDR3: CASSRMGGQYF; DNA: TGTGCCAGCAGCCGTATGGGAGGGCAGTACTTC
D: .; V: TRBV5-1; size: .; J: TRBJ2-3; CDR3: CASSLAVGGATDTQYF; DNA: TGCGCCAGCAGCTTGGCTGTGGGGGGGGCCACAGATACGCAGTATTTT
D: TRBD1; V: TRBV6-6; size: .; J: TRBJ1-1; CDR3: CASRRLTGGTEAFF; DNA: TGTGCCAGCAGAAGGTTGACAGGGGGCACTGAAGCTTTCTTT
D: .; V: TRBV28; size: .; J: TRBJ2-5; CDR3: CASSQTRGGPRTQYF; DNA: TGTGCCAGCAGTCAGACCCGTGGGGGGCCCAGGACCCAGTACTTC
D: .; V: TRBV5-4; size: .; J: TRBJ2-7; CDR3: CASSLGQTFEQYF; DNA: TGTGCCAGCAGCTTGGGACAGACTTTCGAGCAGTACTTC
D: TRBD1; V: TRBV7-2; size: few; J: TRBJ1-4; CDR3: CASSWTGINEKLFF; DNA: TGTGCCAGCAGCTGGACAGGGATCAATGAAAAACTGTTTTTT
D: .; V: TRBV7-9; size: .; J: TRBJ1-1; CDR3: CASSFTNRMNTEAFF; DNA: TGTGCCAGCAGCTTTACGAATAGAATGAACACTGAAGCTTTCTTT
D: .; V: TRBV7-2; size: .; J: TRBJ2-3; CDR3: CASTKRRDASTDTQYF; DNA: TGTGCCAGCACCAAACGCCGGGACGCCAGCACAGATACGCAGTATTTT
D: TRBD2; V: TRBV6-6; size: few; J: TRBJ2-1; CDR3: CASSPGTSGEQFF; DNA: TGTGCCAGCAGCCCCGGGACTAGCGGGGAGCAGTTCTTC
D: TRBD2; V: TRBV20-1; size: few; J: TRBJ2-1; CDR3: CSASRGGHDEQFF; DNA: TGCAGTGCTAGCCGGGGGGGCCACGATGAGCAGTTCTTC
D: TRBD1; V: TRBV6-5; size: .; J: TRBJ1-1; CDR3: CASSYVPTGGTEAFF; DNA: TGTGCCAGCAGTTACGTGCCTACAGGGGGGACTGAAGCTTTCTTT
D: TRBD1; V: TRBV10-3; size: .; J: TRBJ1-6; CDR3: CATLGQGHKSPLHF; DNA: TGTGCCACTTTAGGACAGGGACATAAGTCACCCCTCCACTTT
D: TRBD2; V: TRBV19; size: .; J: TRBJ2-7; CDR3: CASRAKGLNSYEQYF; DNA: TGTGCCAGTAGGGCGAAGGGACTAAACTCCTACGAGCAGTACTTC
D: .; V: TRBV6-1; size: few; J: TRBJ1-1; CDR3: CASSGGTFSAFF; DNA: TGTGCCAGCAGTGGGGGGACATTTTCGGCTTTCTTT
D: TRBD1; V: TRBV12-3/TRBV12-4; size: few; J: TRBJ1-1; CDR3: CASRLGQGWAFF; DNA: TGTGCCAGCAGGCTTGGACAGGGTTGGGCTTTCTTT
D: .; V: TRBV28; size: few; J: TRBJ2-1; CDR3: CASRDPSYNEQFF; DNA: TGTGCCAGCAGGGACCCCTCCTACAATGAGCAGTTCTTC
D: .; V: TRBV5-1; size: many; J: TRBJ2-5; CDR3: CASSSRPAEGYQETQYF; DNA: TGCGCCAGCAGCTCCCGGCCCGCGGAAGGATATCAAGAGACCCAGTACTTC
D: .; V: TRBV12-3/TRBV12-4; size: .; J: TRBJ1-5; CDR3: CASSLESSYQPQHF; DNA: TGTGCCAGCAGTTTAGAATCGTCCTATCAGCCCCAGCATTTT
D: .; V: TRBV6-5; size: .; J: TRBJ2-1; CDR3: CASSWVTGYEQFF; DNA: TGTGCCAGCAGCTGGGTAACAGGGTATGAGCAGTTCTTC
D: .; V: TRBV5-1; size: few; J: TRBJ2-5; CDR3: CASSGGSSFLETQYF; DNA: TGCGCCAGCAGCGGCGGGTCTTCCTTCTTAGAGACCCAGTACTTC
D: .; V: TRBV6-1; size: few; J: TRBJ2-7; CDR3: CASRRSGDSLTYEQYF; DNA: TGTGCCAGCAGGAGGTCGGGGGACAGTCTTACCTACGAGCAGTACTTC
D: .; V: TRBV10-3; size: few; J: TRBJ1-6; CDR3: CAISESGGPYSPLHF; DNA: TGTGCCATCAGTGAGTCCGGGGGGCCCTATTCACCCCTCCACTTT
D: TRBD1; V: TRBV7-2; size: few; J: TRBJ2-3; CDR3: CASTDRVNTDTQYF; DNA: TGTGCCAGCACCGACAGGGTAAACACAGATACGCAGTATTTT
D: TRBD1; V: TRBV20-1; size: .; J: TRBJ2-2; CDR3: CSARPRQGYTGELFF; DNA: TGCAGTGCTAGACCAAGACAGGGGTACACCGGGGAGCTGTTTTTT
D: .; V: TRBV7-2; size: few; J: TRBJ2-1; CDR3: CASSLIPHLYNEQFF; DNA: TGTGCCAGCAGCTTAATTCCTCACCTCTACAATGAGCAGTTCTTC
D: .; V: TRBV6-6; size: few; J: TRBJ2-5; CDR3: CASSYWAGNQETQYF; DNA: TGTGCCAGCAGTTACTGGGCAGGCAACCAAGAGACCCAGTACTTC
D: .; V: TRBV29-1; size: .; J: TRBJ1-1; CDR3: CGGGDTEAFF; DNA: TGCGGAGGCGGGGACACTGAAGCTTTCTTT